The sequence of this T cell receptor (beta chain) was determined in a study of sequential checkpoint blockade in melanoma. The wider study: Randomization was 1:1 between first-line nivolumab→ipilimumab and ipilimumab→nivolumab. Maintenance nivolumab came after either treatment sequence.

The treatment is: randomized to nivolumab then ipilimumab (arm A) or the reverse (arm B). Patients had received no earlier DNA-damaging chemotherapy. From thawed PBMCs, live CD3+CD8+ cells negative for CD19 and CD56 were sorted. V lost 1 base and J 0 bases, leaving 9 bases between the germline ends. CDR1 is LGHNA, CDR2 YSLEER, per germline. The CDR3 length is 15 residues. Only in-frame clones appear in the TCRdb table, and some are missing; sequencing was by immunoSEQ multiplex PCR. Of roughly 12,000 clones listed, less than 75% are singletons. This clonotype was sampled from a human donor with melanoma. The sequenced sample was CD8+ T cells sorted from blood (inferred from file names), obtained from a patient given nivolumab and ipilimumab in sequence. The V call is TRBV4-3, the J call TRBJ1-1; TRBD1 is a possible D gene (6 bases). The CDR3 region has the DNA TGCGCCAGCAGCCAAGTGACAGGTTTGAACACTGAAGCTTTCTTT. This encodes CASSQVTGLNTEAFF.